This T cell receptor (beta chain) was captured in a study of cytomegalovirus exposure and HLA in healthy donors. The junction had 7 bases not matched to a gene; V was cut back by 8 bases and J by 0 bases. The CDR3 is 15 amino acids. Germline CDR1 MDHEN, CDR2 SYDVKM. This clone showed up just a few times. What it binds is unknown. Use of 60 Vbeta and 13 Jbeta primers characterized the PCR. Using immunoSEQ multiplex PCR, the repertoire was profiled, and TCRdb retains in-frame clones only, with some absent. The sample consists of some 150,000 clones, less than 9.5% of them appearing once. Study observations and caveats: It was reported that TCR beta sequences correctly inferred the HLA-A and HLA-B alleles for most subjects. Excluded: some indistinguishable V segments such as TRBV6-2 and TRBV6-3. Most CMV-associated TCR beta chains were later found to appear HLA-restricted.

Sequenced input: PBMCs. This TCR derives from a male donor in good health and CMV-seronegative. The rearrangement links TRBV28 to TRBJ2-3, with TRBD1 matching over 8 bases. The CDR3 coding sequence is TGTGCCAGCGGGACAGGCATATCTAGCACAGATACGCAGTATTTT. Translation: CASGTGISSTDTQYF. The full variable domain, with the rest looked up from reference TRBV28 and TRBJ2-3, is DVKVTQSSRYLVKRTGEKVFLECVQDMDHENMFWYRQDPGLGLRLIYFSYDVKMKEKGDIPEGYSVSREKKERFSLILESASTNQTSMYLCASGTGISSTDTQYFGPGTRLTVL.